This TCR beta chain was captured in a study of T cell repertoires in ileal Crohn's disease. The protocol was immunoSEQ multiplex PCR, while the TCRdb copy is restricted to in-frame clones and leaves out a portion. The table lists about 5,500 clones, 80% of them singletons. The sequenced sample consisted of ileal tissue. The TCR originated in an adult with Crohn's disease.

The CDR3 loop is CASSQAQGYHEQYF. CDR3 DNA sequence: TGTGCCAGCAGCCAAGCACAGGGCTACCACGAGCAGTACTTC. The J gene is TRBJ2-7, the V gene TRBV14, with D possibly being TRBD1 (6 bases). The germline CDR1 and CDR2 sequences are SGHDN and FVKESK. Trimming stripped 1 base from V and 5 bases from J, with 12 bases between. This CDR3 contains 14 residues.